Given below is one T cell receptor beta chain in context. The germline V gene encodes CDR1 SGHAT and CDR2 FQNNGV. CDR3 length equals 15 residues. Trimming cost V 1 base and J 4 bases, with 10 bases left between them. In the source study's methods: Estimation of nucleated cell counts was performed using reference gene primer amplification. TCRdb's copy holds only in-frame clones and misses some; the assay was immunoSEQ multiplex PCR. V, J and clone size are those of that table, while D and trimming were read from the DNA. The repertoire holds 120,000 or so clones, with approximately 90% as singletons. These data belong to a study of blood T cell repertoires in COVID-19. About the research overall: The United States, Italy and Spain provided the acute and convalescent COVID-19 samples. T cells, B-cell-depleted T cells, or PBMCs provided the cDNA or gDNA that served as material.

V gene TRBV11-2 combines with J gene TRBJ1-4; tentatively, D is TRBD1 (6 bases). This TCR was sampled from a human donor in a cohort sampled during active COVID-19. Source material: peripheral blood. The CDR3 protein is CASSLVGAYNEKLFF. The CDR3 DNA follows: TGTGCCAGCAGCTTAGTGGGGGCCTATAATGAAAAACTGTTTTTT.